The present TCR beta chain was sequenced within a study of cytomegalovirus exposure and HLA in healthy donors. Study as a whole: Researchers previously reported finding roughly 120 million unique TCR beta sequences from about 200 million T cells.

The CDR3 contains 14 residues. V gave up 0 bases and J gave up 6 bases, with 12 bases separating them. Per germline, CDR1 SGHNT and CDR2 YYREEE (reference sequence). Amplification used 60 Vbeta primers and 13 Jbeta primers. The table came from immunoSEQ multiplex PCR; TCRdb's copy has only in-frame clones and leaves some out. This sample has about 200,000 clones, with 75% to 90% found just once. This clone occurred a few times. Sequenced material: PBMCs. The chain recombines TRBV5-4 with TRBJ1-1; no clear D. The TCR comes from a woman aged 25 to 45 in good health and CMV-seronegative. CDR3 nucleotides: TGTGCCAGCAGCTTGGAATCGCGGCTATCTGAAGCTTTCTTT. Translation gives CASSLESRLSEAFF. Looking up the rest from reference TRBV5-4 and TRBJ1-1 gives the full variable domain: ETGVTQSPTHLIKTRGQQVTLRCSSQSGHNTVSWYQQALGQGPQFIFQYYREEENGRGNFPPRFSGLQFPNYSSELNVNALELDDSALYLCASSLESRLSEAFFGQGTRLTVV.